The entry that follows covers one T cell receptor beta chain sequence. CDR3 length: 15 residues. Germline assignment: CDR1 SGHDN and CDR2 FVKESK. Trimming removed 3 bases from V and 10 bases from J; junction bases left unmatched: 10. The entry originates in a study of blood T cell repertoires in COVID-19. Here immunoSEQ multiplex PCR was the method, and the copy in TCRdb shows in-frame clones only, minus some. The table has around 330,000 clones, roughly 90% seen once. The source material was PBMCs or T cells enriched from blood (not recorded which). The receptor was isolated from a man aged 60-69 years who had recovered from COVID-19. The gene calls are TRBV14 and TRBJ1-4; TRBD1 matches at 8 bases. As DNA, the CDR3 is TGTGCCAGCAGCCATCCGGGACAGGCGCTCGGAAAACTGTTTTTT. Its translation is CASSHPGQALGKLFF.